Sequencing of this TCR beta chain was carried out in a study of blood T cell repertoires in COVID-19. About the study: Material from acute and convalescent COVID-19 was sourced from the United States, Italy and Spain. T cells, B-cell-depleted T cells, or PBMCs supplied cDNA or gDNA.

Per the original data handling: Using reference gene primer amplification, nucleated cell counts were estimated. Here immunoSEQ multiplex PCR was the method, and the copy in TCRdb shows in-frame clones only, minus some. The DNA gave D and trimming, while V, J and clone size come from that table. The sample lists some 200,000 clones, 70% to 90% seen once, with roughly 1.5% in the top ten. Germline CDR1 is SGHVS and CDR2 is FQNEAQ. The CDR3 runs 14 residues. V shed 1 base and J shed 2 bases, with 8 bases lying between them. The chain is built from TRBV7-8 and TRBJ1-2; no reliable D call. The sequencing input was peripheral blood. The receptor was derived from a man aged 18-30 years with active or convalescent COVID-19. The CDR3 protein is CASSLGGKNYGYTF. CDR3 nucleotides: TGTGCCAGCAGCTTAGGAGGGAAGAACTATGGCTACACCTTC.